Included here is one T cell receptor (beta chain) sequence, with context. No antigen is known for it. The source of the sample is a study of OX40 agonist ivuxolimab in advanced cancers. Turning to the study itself: Patients were treated with ivuxolimab, an agonistic anti-OX40 (CD134) antibody. The mean age was approximately 60 years, ranging from about 20 to 79, with more than 70% of participants male.

Overall study findings and caveats: Among the least clonally expanded were partial responders at 0.1-3.0 mg/kg.

Only in-frame clones appear in the TCRdb table, and some are missing; sequencing was by immunoSEQ multiplex PCR. The sample has under 40,000 clones; roughly 76% are singletons. CDR3 length: 15 residues. Losses at the gene ends were 5 bases for V and 2 bases for J; bases not matched to a gene: 5. Germline V gives CDR1 SEHNR, CDR2 FQNEAQ (reference sequence). The V gene is TRBV7-9, the J gene TRBJ2-3; 9 bases map to TRBD2. This receptor was taken from an adult with an advanced solid tumor such as melanoma, head and neck, liver or kidney cancer. The specimen comprised CD4+ or CD8+ T cells sorted from blood, sampled in a trial of the OX40 agonist ivuxolimab. The DNA of the CDR3 is TGTGCCAGCAGCCGCGGGGGGGCTAACACAGATACGCAGTATTTT. This gives the protein CASSRGGANTDTQYF. Based on the CDR3 plus reference TRBV7-9 and TRBJ2-3, the full variable domain is DTGVSQNPRHKITKRGQNVTFRCDPISEHNRLYWYRQTLGQGPEFLTYFQNEAQLEKSRLLSDRFSAERPKGSFSTLEIQRTEQGDSAMYLCASSRGGANTDTQYFGPGTRLTVL.